This T cell receptor beta chain was sequenced for a study of T cell responses to AZD1222 COVID-19 vaccine. Study outcomes and limitations: An increase in Spike-specific TCR breadth and depth was observed after two AZD1222 doses. Repertoires were obtained only post-peak T cell response.

Sequencing used immunoSEQ multiplex PCR; TCRdb keeps in-frame clones, though not all of them. The sample lists about 120,000 clones; about 91% were seen once. The ends were cut back, 5 bases at V and 2 bases at J, with 13 bases in the middle. The CDR3 extends over 14 amino acids. The V gene's germline CDR1 is LGHDT and CDR2 YNNKEL (reference sequence). A remark on this clone: No antigen is known for it.

The sample here was peripheral blood, taken on day 0 of AZD1222 vaccination. This clonotype was sampled from an adult in good health. The chain couples TRBV3-1 (or the pseudogene TRBV3-2) to TRBJ2-7, with D perhaps assigned TRBD1 or TRBD2 (5 bases each). The CDR3 DNA is TGTGCCAGCAGCTATACACAGGAGGCCTACGAGCAGTACTTC. It translates to CASSYTQEAYEQYF.